This T cell receptor beta chain is from a study of blood T cell repertoires in COVID-19. Study information: Sources were T cells, B-cell-depleted T cells, or PBMCs; the material itself was cDNA or gDNA.

Original methodology: Reference gene primer amplification gave nucleated cell count estimates. The protocol was immunoSEQ multiplex PCR, while the TCRdb copy is restricted to in-frame clones and leaves out a portion. D and trimming were read from the DNA, whereas the V and J calls and clone size are those reported in that table. The data hold under 200,000 clones, with about 86% observed a single time. J was trimmed by 5 bases and V by 4 bases; bases with no gene match: 4. CDR3 length: 14 residues. Germline V gene data show CDR1 as MNHEY and CDR2 as SVGAGI. This clone was observed many times. The V gene is TRBV6-5, the J gene TRBJ2-7; 11 nucleotides match TRBD1. This TCR was sampled from a man between 50 and 59 years old with active or convalescent COVID-19. The source material was peripheral blood. CDR3 sequence: CASSSRDRGDEQYF. The DNA for the CDR3 is TGTGCCAGCAGTTCTCGGGACAGGGGGGACGAGCAGTACTTC.